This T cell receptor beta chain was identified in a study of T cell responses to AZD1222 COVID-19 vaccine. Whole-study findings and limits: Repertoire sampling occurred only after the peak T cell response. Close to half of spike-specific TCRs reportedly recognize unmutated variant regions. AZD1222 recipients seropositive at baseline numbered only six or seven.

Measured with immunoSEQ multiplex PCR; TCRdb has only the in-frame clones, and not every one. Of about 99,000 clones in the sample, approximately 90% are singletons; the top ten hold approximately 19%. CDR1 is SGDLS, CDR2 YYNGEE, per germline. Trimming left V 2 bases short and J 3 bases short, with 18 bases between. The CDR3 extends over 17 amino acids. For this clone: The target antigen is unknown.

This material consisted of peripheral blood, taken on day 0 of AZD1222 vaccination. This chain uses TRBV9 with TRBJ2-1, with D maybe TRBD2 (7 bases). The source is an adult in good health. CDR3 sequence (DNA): TGTGCCAGCAGCGTTGGGATGGGGGGGGCAGGCTACAATGAGCAGTTCTTC. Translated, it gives CASSVGMGGAGYNEQFF.